The 23 T cell receptor beta chains below all came from one sample that was sequenced in a study of T-cell reconstitution after alpha-beta-depleted transplantation in children. Unique molecular identifiers were incorporated during preparation of the TCRbeta library. Each CDR3 protein gets one entry after TCRdb re-called the PCR reads with MiXCR. The data contain around 700,000 distinct CDR3 sequences, roughly 14% of them singletons. This sample comprised PBMCs, obtained before TCRalphabeta/CD19-depleted stem cell transplant. The receptors here all came from a girl aged 2 to 9 with congenital amegakaryocytic thrombocytopenia, due to receive a stem cell transplant.

This clonotype was observed at least ten times. The CDR3, as DNA: TGCGCCAGCAGCTTGGGCCTAGTTCGAGAGACCCAGTACTTC. Translated, it gives CASSLGLVRETQYF. The V and J genes are TRBV5-1 and TRBJ2-5; D gene unclear. Trimming took 0 bases from V and 4 from J, leaving 10 bases between them. The CDR3 has 14 amino acids. Germline V CDR1 and CDR2: SGHRS, YFSETQ.

This clonotype was recorded at least ten times. The rearrangement joins TRBV29-1 to TRBJ2-5; D gene ambiguous. This CDR3 comprises 13 residues. Germline CDR1 is SQVTM and CDR2 is ANQGSEA. The ends were cut back, 0 bases at V and 7 bases at J, with 12 bases in the middle. DNA of the CDR3: TGCAGCGTTGAAGAAAACTTAAGGGCGACCCAGTACTTC. The encoded protein is CSVEENLRATQYF.

This clonotype was recorded a few times. The genes are TRBV7-8 and TRBJ2-6; D not resolved. Looked up from germline, CDR1 is SGHVS and CDR2 is FQNEAQ. CDR3 length: 18 amino acids. V was trimmed by 1 base and J by 0 bases, leaving 13 bases between them. In nucleotides, the CDR3 is TGTGCCAGCAGCTTAGGCCCAACACATCGCTCTGGGGCCAACGTCCTGACTTTC. Translated, it gives CASSLGPTHRSGANVLTF.

This clonotype has just a few counts. The chain recombines TRBV29-1 with TRBJ2-7, with D uncertain. The ends were cut back, 2 bases at V and 5 bases at J, with 16 bases in the middle. CDR1 and CDR2 (germline): SQVTM, ANQGSEA. There are 14 residues in the CDR3. The CDR3 DNA reads as TGCAGCGTTGAAAGGGCGCGCGAGGTCGACGAGCAGTACTTC. Translation gives CSVERAREVDEQYF.

J is TRBJ2-7 and V is TRBV20-1; D ambiguous. Germline V gene data show CDR1 as DFQATT and CDR2 as SNEGSKA (reference sequence). Trimming left V 3 bases short and J 0 bases short, with 6 bases between. There are 12 residues in the CDR3. This CDR3 is CSARPSSYEQYF. The DNA of the CDR3 is TGCAGTGCTAGGCCCAGCTCCTACGAGCAGTACTTC.

This clonotype has at least ten counts. This chain connects TRBV6-1 to TRBJ1-2; D might be TRBD1 (6 bases). The V and J ends lost 3 bases and 4 bases respectively, with 9 bases between them. The CDR3 totals 13 residues. Germline CDR1 reads MNHNS; CDR2 reads SASEGT. The CDR3 DNA sequence: TGTGCCAGCAGTGACAGGGGAGGCTATGGCTACACCTTC. Translated, it gives CASSDRGGYGYTF.

The chain employs TRBV5-1 and TRBJ2-1, with 11 bases aligning to TRBD2. The CDR3 totals 17 residues. With V trimmed by 0 bases and J by 9 bases, 11 bases remained unmatched. Per germline, CDR1 SGHRS and CDR2 YFSETQ. The CDR3 nucleotides are TGCGCCAGCAGCTTGGGAGAGTTAGCGGGAGGGGTCCGTGAGCAGTTCTTC. Its protein is CASSLGELAGGVREQFF. The entire variable domain, with the rest obtained from reference TRBV5-1 and TRBJ2-1, is as follows: KAGVTQTPRYLIKTRGQQVTLSCSPISGHRSVSWYQQTPGQGLQFLFEYFSETQRNKGNFPGRFSGRQFSNSRSEMNVSTLELGDSALYLCASSLGELAGGVREQFFGPGTRLTVL.

This clonotype was seen at least ten times. The chain carries TRBV9 and TRBJ2-7; 8 nucleotides align to TRBD1. Unmatched junction bases numbered 6, after V lost 0 bases and J lost 1 base. Germline V gene lookup returns CDR1 SGDLS and CDR2 YYNGEE. The CDR3 contains 16 residues. DNA for the CDR3: TGTGCCAGCAGCGTAGGGGGACAGGTTGCATCCTACGAGCAGTACTTC. It is translated as CASSVGGQVASYEQYF.

This clonotype was detected many times. V and J are TRBV3-1 and TRBJ2-7; D not resolved. V lost 5 bases to trimming and J lost 0 bases, with 14 bases between them. The CDR3 totals 15 residues. Per the germline V gene, CDR1 is LGHDT and CDR2 is YNNKEL (reference sequence). The CDR3 reads CASSYRLESSYEQYF. CDR3 DNA: TGTGCCAGCAGCTACCGACTGGAGAGCTCCTACGAGCAGTACTTC.

This clonotype showed up just a few times. The DNA for the CDR3 is TGCAGTGCTAGTAGCGGAGAACGCACAGATACGCAGTATTTT. This codes for CSASSGERTDTQYF. The V gene is TRBV20-1, the J gene TRBJ2-3, with D maybe TRBD2 (6 bases). The CDR3 is 14 amino acids. CDR1 is DFQATT and CDR2 is SNEGSKA in the germline V gene (reference sequence). V was pared by 3 bases and J by 1 base, with 11 bases between.

This clonotype was seen at least ten times. V gene TRBV5-1 combines with J gene TRBJ2-7; no clear D. The CDR3 runs 14 residues. V was cut by 4 bases and J by 4 bases, with 15 bases left in between. Germline loops: CDR1 SGHRS, CDR2 YFSETQ. The CDR3 region has the DNA TGCGCCAGCAGCCCGGGTTCTGATAGGTACGAGCAGTACTTC. Amino acids: CASSPGSDRYEQYF.

Many counts were recorded for this clonotype. The chain uses TRBV12-3 or TRBV12-4 and TRBJ1-1; D is ambiguous. CDR3 length equals 15 residues. V lost 0 bases to trimming and J lost 0 bases, with 8 bases between them. The CDR3 coding sequence is TGTGCCAGCAGTTTAGCGCGTGCGATGAACACTGAAGCTTTCTTT. Its translation: CASSLARAMNTEAFF.

The V and J genes are TRBV20-1 and TRBJ2-1; 7 bases are shared with TRBD2. CDR1 is DFQATT and CDR2 is SNEGSKA in the germline V gene (reference sequence). With 3 bases clipped from V and 0 bases from J, the junction kept 5 bases outside the gene matches. This CDR3 contains 15 residues. CDR3 loop: CSARATSFSYNEQFF. As DNA, the CDR3 is TGCAGTGCTAGGGCGACTAGCTTCTCCTACAATGAGCAGTTCTTC.

This chain uses TRBV5-1 with TRBJ2-5, with 8 bases fitting TRBD1. J was trimmed by 1 base and V by 2 bases; bases with no gene match: 4. The length of the CDR3 is 15 residues. Per germline, CDR1 SGHRS and CDR2 YFSETQ. In DNA, the CDR3 is TGCGCCAGCAGCTTAAGGGACAGGCTCCAAGAGACCCAGTACTTC. Residues: CASSLRDRLQETQYF.

This clonotype was counted many times. The V gene is TRBV20-1, the J gene TRBJ2-7; D may correspond to TRBD1 or TRBD2 (5 bases each). This CDR3 contains 13 residues. CDR1 and CDR2 (germline): DFQATT, SNEGSKA (reference sequence). Between the trimmed V and J ends, which lost 6 bases and 5 bases, there was a span of 17 bases. CDR3 region: CSAGWGSSDEQYF. The CDR3 DNA follows: TGCAGTGCCGGGTGGGGGAGTAGCGACGAGCAGTACTTC.

The chain has TRBV4-1 and TRBJ1-1; 10 nucleotides align to TRBD1. V trimming: 1 base; J trimming: 7 bases; junction bases outside the gene matches: 3. The germline gives CDR1 MGHRA, CDR2 YSYEKL. CDR3 length equals 14 residues. CDR3: CASSQAGTGVEAFF. CDR3 nucleotide sequence: TGCGCCAGCAGCCAAGCTGGGACAGGGGTTGAAGCTTTCTTT.

This clonotype has ten or more counts. The chain joins TRBV5-1 to TRBJ2-2; D unclear. The CDR3 is made up of 14 amino acids. Trimming pared 4 bases from V and 3 bases from J, leaving 10 bases between. CDR1 is SGHRS and CDR2 is YFSETQ in the germline V gene. The CDR3 region is CASSKLKDTGELFF. DNA of the CDR3: TGCGCCAGCAGCAAATTGAAGGACACCGGGGAGCTGTTTTTT.

This clonotype has just a few counts. The genes are TRBV12-3 or TRBV12-4 and TRBJ2-5; tentative D call: TRBD2 (6 bases). This CDR3 comprises 14 residues. Trimming removed 5 bases at V and 5 bases at J, with 15 bases between. CDR3 amino acids: CASSPGDWRETQYF. CDR3 bases: TGTGCCAGCAGTCCTGGGGACTGGAGGGAGACCCAGTACTTC.

This sequence joins TRBV5-1 and TRBJ2-4; 11 bases line up with TRBD2. Germline-derived CDR1 and CDR2 are SGHRS and YFSETQ. V was clipped by 4 bases and J by 12 bases; unmatched bases: 18. The CDR3 is 17 residues long. The CDR3 sequence: CASSPIAGGPSNQGQYF. The CDR3 nucleotides read TGCGCCAGCAGCCCGATAGCGGGAGGGCCTTCGAATCAGGGTCAGTACTTC.

The chain is built from TRBV6-5 and TRBJ2-1; 8 bases map to TRBD2. Germline V gives CDR1 MNHEY, CDR2 SVGAGI. CDR3 length: 15 amino acids. V shed 2 bases, J shed 2 bases, and the junction held 2 bases outside the gene matches. CDR3 loop: CASSYISGAYNEQFF. For the CDR3, the DNA is TGTGCCAGCAGTTACATTAGCGGGGCCTACAATGAGCAGTTCTTC.

This clonotype has a count of ten or more. The V gene is TRBV7-9, the J gene TRBJ1-5; D call uncertain. Trimming removed 0 bases from V and 3 bases from J, with 3 bases in between. Germline V gene lookup returns CDR1 SEHNR and CDR2 FQNEAQ (reference sequence). CDR3 size: 13 residues. CDR3 amino acids: CASSLANNQPQHF. CDR3 sequence (DNA): TGTGCCAGCAGCTTAGCCAACAATCAGCCCCAGCATTTT.

This clonotype has ten or more counts. The chain links TRBV29-1 to TRBJ2-2; D is undetermined. CDR1 and CDR2 (germline): SQVTM, ANQGSEA. The CDR3 runs 12 residues. V was clipped by 3 bases and J by 3 bases, with 5 bases between them. The CDR3 region has the DNA TGCAGCGTTGAGTGGGACACCGGGGAGCTGTTTTTT. Its protein product is CSVEWDTGELFF.

In this sample, this clonotype turned up many times. This chain uses TRBV20-1 with TRBJ2-1, with D uncertain. The CDR3 spans 12 residues. The germline gives CDR1 DFQATT, CDR2 SNEGSKA (reference sequence). V was trimmed by 1 base and J by 10 bases, leaving 11 bases between them. CDR3 sequence reads: CSARAPAREQFF. In nucleotides, the CDR3 is TGCAGTGCTAGAGCCCCGGCCCGGGAGCAGTTCTTC.